This entry is about one TCR beta chain. With 6 bases clipped from V and 6 bases from J, the junction kept 5 bases outside the gene matches. Germline CDR1 SNHLY, CDR2 FYNNEI. The CDR3 loop spans 14 amino acids. Sequencing used immunoSEQ multiplex PCR; TCRdb keeps in-frame clones, though not all of them. The repertoire holds roughly 140,000 clones, around 87% seen once, with approximately 10% in the top ten. The data were taken from a study of blood T cell repertoires in COVID-19. This chain connects TRBV2 to TRBJ2-2; TRBD1 matches 9 bases. The sequenced material came from PBMCs or T cells enriched from blood (not recorded which). The receptor's source is a man aged 55-75 years who had recovered from COVID-19. CDR3 in DNA: TGTGCCAGCAGAGGACAGGGGAATTCCGGGGAGCTGTTTTTT. Translated, it gives CASRGQGNSGELFF.